Included here is one T cell receptor beta chain sequence, with context. The target of this receptor is not known. No base quality information exists; no much larger clone differs at one position. At the junction V is shortened by 2 bases and J by 4 bases; bases outside the gene matches: 3. The CDR3 starts with the cysteine, ends with the phenylalanine, and has 13 residues. Here the CDR3 DNA is all that survives: 39 bases in frame from base 1. According to the germline V gene (reference sequence), CDR1 reads GTSNPN and CDR2 reads SVGIG. The data stem from a study of blood T cell repertoires in COVID-19 (dated by TCRdb to about 2020). Background on the whole study: Collaborator samples came from the United States, Italy and Spain and covered acute and convalescent phases of COVID-19. The sample metadata nearly always contained a de-identified subject ID, COVID-19 status, age in years and sex. The prospective study material was composed of cDNA or gDNA derived from T cells, B-cell-depleted T cells, or PBMCs. The repertoires were released in a freely available public database intended as a resource for research on the immune response to SARS-CoV-2. Samples were obtained from the ongoing ImmuneRACE study (first 160 participants) and from 1,254 subjects provided by 6 global collaborators. The dataset comprised deeply sampled blood TCRbeta repertoires from subjects exposed to, actively infected with, or recovered from COVID-19. Where available, HLA class I and class II types were obtained from metadata supplied by the sample provider rather than from assay-based typing.

TCRbeta CDR3 regions were amplified from genomic DNA by means of the immunoSEQ Assay, a bias-controlled multiplex PCR. The authors processed their data as follows. Nucleated cell counts per sample were estimated from amplification of reference gene primers within the assay. To quantify the absolute abundance of each unique TCRbeta CDR3 rearrangement, sequence reads were collapsed and filtered. Productive Simpson clonality was computed per sample as the square root of Simpson's diversity index over productive rearrangements. In its TCRdb copy, this immuneACCESS table keeps in-frame sequences only and misses some clones. Where compared with another copy, unresolved V genes explain less than half of these, and the others have no known cause. V and J calls and clone size are given by that table; D and trimming were obtained from the DNA. This sample has around 99,000 clones in its table, and approximately 82% of those were observed once. Jointly, the top ten make up roughly 7.9% of the sample.

Each collaborating institution followed its own protocols to collect whole blood in K2EDTA tubes. Collaborator samples were shipped for TCRbeta analysis as frozen whole blood, isolated PBMCs, or DNA extracted from either sample type. Summary of the overall study and its limitations: The quantity of clinical and demographic metadata differed by source and by participant and was supplied without curation.

The clonotype was recovered from a woman of 80 years or more with active or convalescent COVID-19. The specimen sequenced was peripheral blood. The chain links TRBV30 with TRBJ1-1; TRBD1 matches 8 bases in the middle. The CDR3 reads as follows: CAWSRTGITEAFF. The DNA is as follows: TGTGCCTGGAGTCGGACAGGGATCACTGAAGCTTTCTTT.